The 23 T cell receptor beta chains in this list originate from one sample, sequenced in a study of blood T cell repertoires in COVID-19. The repertoire was sequenced with immunoSEQ multiplex PCR; TCRdb's copy has only in-frame clones and lacks some. The table lists tens of thousands of clones, 87% of them singletons. The sequenced sample consisted of peripheral blood. Every receptor here comes from an older man with active COVID-19.

The genes are TRBV6-5 and TRBJ1-1; no definite D call. The CDR3 is 12 amino acids. Per the germline V gene, CDR1 is MNHEY and CDR2 is SVGAGI. The V and J ends lost 6 bases and 8 bases respectively, with 13 bases between them. CDR3 sequence: CASSRRHGEAFF. The CDR3 DNA reads TGTGCCAGCAGCCGACGCCACGGGGAAGCTTTCTTT.

The J gene is TRBJ2-3, the V gene TRBV10-2; weak D call: TRBD2 (6 bases). The CDR3 has 16 residues. The germline V gene has CDR1 WSHSY and CDR2 SAAADI. Trimming left V 2 bases short and J 0 bases short, with 12 bases between. The CDR3 bases are TGCGCCAGCAGTGAGCATAGCGGCACTAGCACAGATACGCAGTATTTT. Translation gives CASSEHSGTSTDTQYF.

This chain uses TRBV19 with TRBJ2-2; weak D call: TRBD2 (7 bases). V was trimmed by 0 bases and J by 8 bases, leaving 22 bases between them. The length of the CDR3 is 18 residues. Germline loops: CDR1 LNHDA, CDR2 SQIVND (reference sequence). CDR3: CASSIDPLGGGSAGELFF. CDR3 DNA: TGTGCCAGTAGTATAGACCCCCTGGGAGGGGGTAGTGCGGGGGAGCTGTTTTTT.

The rearrangement uses TRBV6-5 and TRBJ1-2; D gene unclear. Germline loops: CDR1 MNHEY, CDR2 SVGAGI. Trimming took 8 bases from V and 4 from J, leaving 17 bases between them. The CDR3 has 14 amino acids. The CDR3 spells CASAPGRAFYGYTF. For the CDR3, the DNA is TGTGCCAGCGCCCCTGGGCGGGCCTTCTATGGCTACACCTTC.

The chain recombines TRBV7-2 with TRBJ1-1; D perhaps matches TRBD1 (6 bases). Germline V gene sequence: CDR1 SGHTA, CDR2 FQGNSA. Trimming left V 4 bases short and J 6 bases short, with 12 bases between. This CDR3 is 13 amino acids long. DNA of the CDR3: TGTGCCAGCAGCTCGGGGGGGGCCGCTGAAGCTTTCTTT. The encoded protein is CASSSGGAAEAFF.

The chain combines TRBV9 with TRBJ2-3, with 7 nucleotides matching TRBD2. This CDR3 has 16 residues. The junction had 15 bases not matched to a gene; V was cut back by 10 bases and J by 1 base. In germline, CDR1 is SGDLS, CDR2 YYNGEE. DNA for the CDR3: TGTGCCGGGAGGGGACGGGAGCCCTCTCGCACAGATACGCAGTATTTT. Translation: CAGRGREPSRTDTQYF.

The rearrangement links TRBV19 to TRBJ2-7; 13 positions agree with TRBD2. The length of the CDR3 is 15 residues. Unmatched junction bases numbered 5, after V lost 3 bases and J lost 6 bases. Germline V lookup: CDR1 LNHDA, CDR2 SQIVND (reference sequence). Written as DNA, the CDR3 is TGTGCCAGTAGTATCGGGACTAGCGGGACTGTCGAGCAGTACTTC. It translates to CASSIGTSGTVEQYF.

This chain joins TRBV24-1 and TRBJ2-1; 14 bases line up with TRBD2. The CDR3 is 18 residues long. The germline V gene encodes CDR1 KGHDR and CDR2 SFDVKD. V lost 4 bases and J lost 0; bases outside the gene matches: 4. CDR3 coding DNA: TGTGCCACCAGTGAGCCGGGACTAGCGGGAGCCTCCTACAATGAGCAGTTCTTC. Protein product: CATSEPGLAGASYNEQFF.

The chain carries TRBV28 and TRBJ2-5, with a tentative D call TRBD2 (6 bases). Germline V gives CDR1 MDHEN, CDR2 SYDVKM. The CDR3 totals 15 residues. Trimming removed 3 bases at V and 5 bases at J, with 16 bases between. The CDR3 nucleotides read TGTGCCAGCAGTTTTCCCGCCGGGGGTTGGGAGACCCAGTACTTC. Its protein product is CASSFPAGGWETQYF. Supplemented by reference TRBV28 and TRBJ2-5, the full variable domain reads DVKVTQSSRYLVKRTGEKVFLECVQDMDHENMFWYRQDPGLGLRLIYFSYDVKMKEKGDIPEGYSVSREKKERFSLILESASTNQTSMYLCASSFPAGGWETQYFGPGTRLLVL.

V usage is TRBV27 and J usage is TRBJ2-5, with D possibly TRBD2 on 6 matching bases. CDR3 length: 14 amino acids. V was trimmed by 3 bases and J by 4 bases, leaving 12 bases between them. Germline V gives CDR1 MNHEY, CDR2 SMNVEV (reference sequence). CDR3 sequence: CASSFAGQRETQYF. The DNA of the CDR3 is TGTGCCAGCAGTTTTGCGGGGCAGAGAGAGACCCAGTACTTC.

The V gene is TRBV27, the J gene TRBJ2-2; 11 positions agree with TRBD1. J gave up 5 bases and V 5 bases, and 7 bases lay outside the gene matches. CDR3 length: 16 amino acids. Germline values: CDR1 MNHEY, CDR2 SMNVEV (reference sequence). The CDR3 is CASSLGQGAVTGELFF. The CDR3, as DNA: TGTGCCAGCAGTCTTGGACAGGGGGCCGTAACCGGGGAGCTGTTTTTT.

This sequence joins TRBV24-1 and TRBJ2-7, with 8 bases fitting TRBD1. Germline V gene data show CDR1 as KGHDR and CDR2 as SFDVKD. This CDR3 has 15 residues. Trimming removed 4 bases from V and 2 bases from J; junction bases left unmatched: 6. CDR3 bases: TGTGCCACCAGTGACTCCGGGACAGGCGCCTACGAGCAGTACTTC. Translating it yields CATSDSGTGAYEQYF.

The chain is built from TRBV5-6 and TRBJ2-7; 15 bases match TRBD2. Germline values: CDR1 SGHDT, CDR2 YYEEEE. This CDR3 comprises 16 residues. Trimming removed 3 bases from V and 2 bases from J; junction bases left unmatched: 3. CDR3 sequence reads: CASSSWTSGRAYEQYF. Written as DNA, the CDR3 is TGTGCCAGCAGCTCCTGGACTAGCGGGAGGGCCTACGAGCAGTACTTC.

V is TRBV6-5 and J is TRBJ2-2; TRBD2 matches 8 bases. The germline gives CDR1 MNHEY, CDR2 SVGAGI. The V segment lost 4 bases and the J segment 5 bases; nucleotides outside the gene matches: 6. The CDR3 consists of 15 residues. The CDR3 here is CASSWGLEVTGELFF. CDR3 coding DNA: TGTGCCAGCAGTTGGGGACTAGAAGTTACCGGGGAGCTGTTTTTT.

This chain joins TRBV3-1 (or the pseudogene TRBV3-2) and TRBJ2-1; 10 bases are a match to TRBD2. There are 15 residues in the CDR3. The germline V gene has CDR1 LGHDT and CDR2 YNNKEL (reference sequence). The J segment lost 8 bases and the V segment lost 1 base, leaving 5 bases of the junction unmatched. This chain's CDR3 is CASSQALAGAHEQFF. CDR3 bases: TGTGCCAGCAGCCAAGCTCTAGCGGGAGCCCATGAGCAGTTCTTC.

The chain employs TRBV24-1 and TRBJ2-5; TRBD1 matches 8 bases. Germline CDR1 and CDR2: KGHDR and SFDVKD. CDR3 length equals 15 residues. V lost 4 bases and J lost 4; bases outside the gene matches: 7. In DNA form, the CDR3 reads TGTGCCACCAGTGACCCTGGACAGGGTGGAGAGACCCAGTACTTC. Translating gives CATSDPGQGGETQYF.

The chain joins TRBV7-2 to TRBJ2-5, with TRBD2 matching over 10 bases. V lost 4 bases and J lost 5; bases outside the gene matches: 4. The V gene's germline CDR1 is SGHTA and CDR2 FQGNSA. The CDR3 runs to 14 residues. The CDR3 nucleotides are TGTGCCAGCAGCTCGGGACTAGCGAGTGAGACCCAGTACTTC. This encodes CASSSGLASETQYF.

The chain is built from TRBV7-2 and TRBJ2-2; the match to TRBD1 covers 7 bases. Germline CDR1 is SGHTA and CDR2 is FQGNSA. Losses at the gene ends were 7 bases for V and 1 base for J; bases not matched to a gene: 12. There are 17 residues in the CDR3. CDR3 protein: CASTVRQGVRNTGELFF. The CDR3, as DNA: TGTGCCAGCACCGTTAGACAGGGAGTTCGGAACACCGGGGAGCTGTTTTTT.

The table lists this clone with a few counts. The rearrangement uses TRBV23-1 and TRBJ2-1; 8 bases align to TRBD1. TRBV23-1 is known as an ORF, though its function is uncertain. V gave up 4 bases and J gave up 8 bases; unmatched junction bases: 16. CDR3 length: 17 residues. The CDR3 DNA is TGCGCCAGCAGTCGCGACCGCAGGGGGCCGTTGGAGCATGAGCAGTTCTTC. It is translated as CASSRDRRGPLEHEQFF.

The J gene is TRBJ2-7, the V gene TRBV4-1, with 11 positions matching TRBD2. J gave up 0 bases and V 1 base, and 14 bases lay outside the gene matches. Per germline, CDR1 MGHRA and CDR2 YSYEKL. CDR3 length: 20 amino acids. The CDR3 here is CASSQAPGTSGPRSSYEQYF. The CDR3 nucleotides read TGCGCCAGCAGCCAAGCCCCGGGGACTAGCGGTCCTAGGAGCTCCTACGAGCAGTACTTC.

The genes are TRBV7-9 and TRBJ2-5; D is uncertain. Trimming cost V 2 bases and J 1 base, with 11 bases left between them. The germline gives CDR1 SEHNR, CDR2 FQNEAQ (reference sequence). There are 15 residues in the CDR3. In DNA form, the CDR3 reads TGTGCCAGCAGCTTAAAAAGACAAGTCCAAGAGACCCAGTACTTC. It yields the protein CASSLKRQVQETQYF.

V and J are TRBV2 and TRBJ2-4, with 8 positions matching TRBD1. V was pared by 6 bases and J by 2 bases, with 12 bases of the junction left unmatched. Germline lookup yields CDR1 SNHLY and CDR2 FYNNEI. There are 17 residues in the CDR3. The DNA of the CDR3 is TGTGCCAGCAGGGATTCGACAGGGGTGGGGTCCAAAAACATTCAGTACTTC. Translated, it gives CASRDSTGVGSKNIQYF.

This clone came up a few times. The V gene is TRBV7-9, the J gene TRBJ1-2; D call uncertain. Deletions cut 5 bases from V and 3 bases from J, with 10 bases between. Germline V lookup: CDR1 SEHNR, CDR2 FQNEAQ (reference sequence). The CDR3 loop spans 13 amino acids. CDR3 in DNA: TGTGCCAGCAGCCGGGAGAGGTACTATGGCTACACCTTC. This codes for CASSRERYYGYTF.